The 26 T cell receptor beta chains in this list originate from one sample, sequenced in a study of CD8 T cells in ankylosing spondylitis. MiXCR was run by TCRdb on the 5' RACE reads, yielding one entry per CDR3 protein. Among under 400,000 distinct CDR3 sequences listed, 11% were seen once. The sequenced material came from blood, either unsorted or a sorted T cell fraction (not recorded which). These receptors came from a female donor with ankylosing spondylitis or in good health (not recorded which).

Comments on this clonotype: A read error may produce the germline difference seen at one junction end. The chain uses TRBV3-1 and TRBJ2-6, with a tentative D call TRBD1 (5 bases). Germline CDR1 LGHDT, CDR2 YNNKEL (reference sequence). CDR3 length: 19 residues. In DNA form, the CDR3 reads TGTGCCAGCTGCCAAGTCATCGACAGTCTGAGCTCTGGGGCCAACGTCCTGACTTTC. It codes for CASCQVIDSLSSGANVLTF.

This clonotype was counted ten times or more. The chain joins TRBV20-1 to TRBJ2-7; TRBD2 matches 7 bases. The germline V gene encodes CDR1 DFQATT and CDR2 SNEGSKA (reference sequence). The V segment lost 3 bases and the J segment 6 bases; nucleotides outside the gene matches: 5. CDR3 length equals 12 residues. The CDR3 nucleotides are TGCAGTGCTAGGCGGGACTACTTCGAGCAGTACTTC. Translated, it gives CSARRDYFEQYF.

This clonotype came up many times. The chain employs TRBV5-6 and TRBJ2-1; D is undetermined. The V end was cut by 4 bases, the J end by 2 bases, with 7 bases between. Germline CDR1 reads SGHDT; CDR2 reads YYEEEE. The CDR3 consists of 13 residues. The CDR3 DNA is TGTGCCAGCAGCCGAGCAACCTACAATGAGCAGTTCTTC. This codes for CASSRATYNEQFF. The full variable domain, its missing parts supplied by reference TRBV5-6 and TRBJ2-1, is DAGVTQSPTHLIKTRGQQVTLRCSPKSGHDTVSWYQQALGQGPQFIFQYYEEEERQRGNFPDRFSGHQFPNYSSELNVNALLLGDSALYLCASSRATYNEQFFGPGTRLTVL.

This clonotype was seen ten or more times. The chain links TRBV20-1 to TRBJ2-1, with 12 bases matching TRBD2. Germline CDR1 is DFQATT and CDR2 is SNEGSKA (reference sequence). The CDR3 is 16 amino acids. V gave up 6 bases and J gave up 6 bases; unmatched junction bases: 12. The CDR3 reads CSALSSGRAIRNEQFF. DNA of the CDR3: TGCAGTGCCCTCTCTAGCGGGAGGGCCATTCGCAATGAGCAGTTCTTC.

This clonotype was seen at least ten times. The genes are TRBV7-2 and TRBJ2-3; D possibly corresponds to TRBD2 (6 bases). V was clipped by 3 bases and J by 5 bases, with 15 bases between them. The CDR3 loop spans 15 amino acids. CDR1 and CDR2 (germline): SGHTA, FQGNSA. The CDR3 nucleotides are TGTGCCAGCAGCTTGGGTTCCCCCGGGGGAGATACGCAGTATTTT. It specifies CASSLGSPGGDTQYF.

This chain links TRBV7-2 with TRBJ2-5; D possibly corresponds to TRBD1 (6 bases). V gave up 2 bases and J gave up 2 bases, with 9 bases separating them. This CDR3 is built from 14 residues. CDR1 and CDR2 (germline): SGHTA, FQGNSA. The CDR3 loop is CASSLIGQQETQYF. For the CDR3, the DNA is TGTGCCAGCAGCTTAATTGGACAGCAAGAGACCCAGTACTTC.

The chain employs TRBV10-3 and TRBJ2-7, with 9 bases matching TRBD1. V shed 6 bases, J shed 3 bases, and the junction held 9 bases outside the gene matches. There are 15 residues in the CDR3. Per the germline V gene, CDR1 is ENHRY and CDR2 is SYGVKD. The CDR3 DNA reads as TGTGCCATCAGACCTGACAGGGGGTCTGTCTACGAGCAGTACTTC. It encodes CAIRPDRGSVYEQYF.

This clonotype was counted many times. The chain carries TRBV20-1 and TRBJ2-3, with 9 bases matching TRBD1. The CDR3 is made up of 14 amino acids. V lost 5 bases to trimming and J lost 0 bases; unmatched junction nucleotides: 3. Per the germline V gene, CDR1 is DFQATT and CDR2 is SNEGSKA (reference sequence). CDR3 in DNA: TGCAGTGCTCCCGGGACAGGGAGCACAGATACGCAGTATTTT. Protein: CSAPGTGSTDTQYF.

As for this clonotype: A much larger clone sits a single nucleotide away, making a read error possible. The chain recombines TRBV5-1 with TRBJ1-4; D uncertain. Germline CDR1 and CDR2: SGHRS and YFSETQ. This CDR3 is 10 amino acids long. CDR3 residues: CASIVAPEIF. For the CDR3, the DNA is TGCGCCAGCATCGTCGCCCCTGAGATTTTT.

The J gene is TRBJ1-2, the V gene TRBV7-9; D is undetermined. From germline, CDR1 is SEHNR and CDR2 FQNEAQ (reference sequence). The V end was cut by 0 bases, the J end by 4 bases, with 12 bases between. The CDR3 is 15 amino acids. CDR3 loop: CASSLALGQIYGYTF. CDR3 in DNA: TGTGCCAGCAGCTTAGCGCTTGGTCAGATCTATGGCTACACCTTC.

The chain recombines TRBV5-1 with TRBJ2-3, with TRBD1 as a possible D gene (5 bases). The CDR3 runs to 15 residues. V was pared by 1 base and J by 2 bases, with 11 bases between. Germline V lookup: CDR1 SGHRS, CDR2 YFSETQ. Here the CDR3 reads CASSLWGGPTDTQYF. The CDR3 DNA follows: TGCGCCAGCAGCTTGTGGGGCGGACCCACAGATACGCAGTATTTT.

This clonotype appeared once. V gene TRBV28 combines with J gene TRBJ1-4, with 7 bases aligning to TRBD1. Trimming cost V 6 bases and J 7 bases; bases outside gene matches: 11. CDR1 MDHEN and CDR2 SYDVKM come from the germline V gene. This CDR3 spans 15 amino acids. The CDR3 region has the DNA TGTGCCAGCAGGGAGGTGACAGGGCTCGGTGAAAAACTGTTTTTT. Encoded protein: CASREVTGLGEKLFF.

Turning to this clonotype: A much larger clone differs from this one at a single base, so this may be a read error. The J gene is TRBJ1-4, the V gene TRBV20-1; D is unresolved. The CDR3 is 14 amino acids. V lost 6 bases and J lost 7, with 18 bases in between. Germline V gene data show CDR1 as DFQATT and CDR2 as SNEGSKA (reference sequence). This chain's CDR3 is CSAPSGRRIEKLFF. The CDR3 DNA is TGCAGTGCCCCTTCGGGCAGAAGGATTGAAAAACTGTTTTTT.

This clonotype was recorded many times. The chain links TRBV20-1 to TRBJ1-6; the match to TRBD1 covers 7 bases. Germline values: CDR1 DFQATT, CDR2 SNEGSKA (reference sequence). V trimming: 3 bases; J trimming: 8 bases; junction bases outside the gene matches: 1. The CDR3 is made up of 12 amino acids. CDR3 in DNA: TGCAGTGCTAGCACAGGGGATTCACCCCTCCACTTT. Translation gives CSASTGDSPLHF.

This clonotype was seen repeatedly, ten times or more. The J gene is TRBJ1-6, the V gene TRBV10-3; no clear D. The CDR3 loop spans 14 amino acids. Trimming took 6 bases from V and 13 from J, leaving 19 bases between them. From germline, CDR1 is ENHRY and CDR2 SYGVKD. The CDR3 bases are TGTGCCATCAGCGGGCCCTCGCCCCGGGAGCCCCTCCACTTT. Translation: CAISGPSPREPLHF.

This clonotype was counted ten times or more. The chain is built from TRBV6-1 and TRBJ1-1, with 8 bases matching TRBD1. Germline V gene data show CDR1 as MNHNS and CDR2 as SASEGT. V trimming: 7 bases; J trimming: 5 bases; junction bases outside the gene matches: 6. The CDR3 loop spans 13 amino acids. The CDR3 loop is CASTLTGETEAFF. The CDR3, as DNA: TGTGCCAGCACCCTGACAGGGGAGACTGAAGCTTTCTTT.

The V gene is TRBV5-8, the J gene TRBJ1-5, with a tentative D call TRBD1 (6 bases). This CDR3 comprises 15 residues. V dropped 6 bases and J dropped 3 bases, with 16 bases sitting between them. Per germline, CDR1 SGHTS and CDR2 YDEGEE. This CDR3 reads CASTRGEVPNQPQHF. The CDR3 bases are TGTGCCAGCACGAGGGGGGAGGTACCCAATCAGCCCCAGCATTTT.

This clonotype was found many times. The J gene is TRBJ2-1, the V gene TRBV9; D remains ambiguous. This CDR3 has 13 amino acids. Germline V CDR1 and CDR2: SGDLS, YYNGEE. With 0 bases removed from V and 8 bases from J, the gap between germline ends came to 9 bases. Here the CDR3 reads CASSVAAAYEQFF. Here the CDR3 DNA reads TGTGCCAGCAGCGTAGCAGCAGCATATGAGCAGTTCTTC.

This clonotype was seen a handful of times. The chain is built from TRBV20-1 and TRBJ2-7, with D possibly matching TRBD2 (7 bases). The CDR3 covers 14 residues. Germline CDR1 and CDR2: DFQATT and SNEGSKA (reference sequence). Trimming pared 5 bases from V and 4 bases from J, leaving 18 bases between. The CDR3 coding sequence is TGCAGTGCTTTCTCACGAGGGGGGGTTTACGAGCAGTACTTC. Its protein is CSAFSRGGVYEQYF.

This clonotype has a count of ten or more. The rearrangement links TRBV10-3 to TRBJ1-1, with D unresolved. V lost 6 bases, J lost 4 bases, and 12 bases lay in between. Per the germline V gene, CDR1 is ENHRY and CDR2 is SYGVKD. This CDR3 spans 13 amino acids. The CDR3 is CAISVDLFTEAFF. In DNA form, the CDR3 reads TGTGCCATCAGCGTAGACTTATTCACTGAAGCTTTCTTT.

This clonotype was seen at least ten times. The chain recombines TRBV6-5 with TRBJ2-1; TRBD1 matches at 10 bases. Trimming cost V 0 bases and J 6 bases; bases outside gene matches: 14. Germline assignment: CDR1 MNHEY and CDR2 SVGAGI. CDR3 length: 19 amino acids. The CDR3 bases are TGTGCCAGCAGTTACTCGAGGTGGGACAGGGGTCTTAGGGGCAATGAGCAGTTCTTC. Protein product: CASSYSRWDRGLRGNEQFF.

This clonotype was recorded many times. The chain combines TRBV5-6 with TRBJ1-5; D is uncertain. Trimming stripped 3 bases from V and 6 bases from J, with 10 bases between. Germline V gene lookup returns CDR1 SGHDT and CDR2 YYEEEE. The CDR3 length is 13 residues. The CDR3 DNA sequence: TGTGCCAGCAGCTCGAAGAAGGGTCAGCCCCAGCATTTT. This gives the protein CASSSKKGQPQHF.

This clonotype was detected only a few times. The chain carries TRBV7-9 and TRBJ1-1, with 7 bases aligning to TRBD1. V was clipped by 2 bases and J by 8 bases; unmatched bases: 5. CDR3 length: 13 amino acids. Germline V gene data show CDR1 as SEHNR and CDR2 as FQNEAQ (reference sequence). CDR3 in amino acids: CASSLRQGKEAFF. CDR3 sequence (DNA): TGTGCCAGCAGCTTAAGACAGGGCAAAGAAGCTTTCTTT.

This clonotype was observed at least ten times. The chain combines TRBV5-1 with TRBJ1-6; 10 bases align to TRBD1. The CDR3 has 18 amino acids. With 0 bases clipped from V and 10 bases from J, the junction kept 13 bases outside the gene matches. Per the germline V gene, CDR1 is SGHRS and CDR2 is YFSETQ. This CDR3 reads CASSLGDHTGTGVSPLHF. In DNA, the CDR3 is TGCGCCAGCAGCTTGGGGGACCACACCGGGACAGGGGTCTCACCCCTCCACTTT.

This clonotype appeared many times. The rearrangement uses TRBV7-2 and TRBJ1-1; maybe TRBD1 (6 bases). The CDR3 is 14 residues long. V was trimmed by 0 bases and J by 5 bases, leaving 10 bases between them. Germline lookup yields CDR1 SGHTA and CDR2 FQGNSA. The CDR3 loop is CASSLAGRGTEAFF. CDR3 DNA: TGTGCCAGCAGCTTAGCAGGGAGGGGGACTGAAGCTTTCTTT.

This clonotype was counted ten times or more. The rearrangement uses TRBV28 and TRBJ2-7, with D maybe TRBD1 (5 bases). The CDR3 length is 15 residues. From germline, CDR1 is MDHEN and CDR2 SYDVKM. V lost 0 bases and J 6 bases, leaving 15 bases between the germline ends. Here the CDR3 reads CASSLWQGLLREQYF. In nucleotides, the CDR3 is TGTGCCAGCAGTTTATGGCAGGGCCTCTTGCGCGAGCAGTACTTC.